This T cell receptor (beta chain) was captured by sequencing in a study of T cell responses to AZD1222 COVID-19 vaccine. V lost 4 bases and J lost 7, with 15 bases in between. The CDR3 sequence is 13 residues long. The germline V gene encodes CDR1 SGHRS and CDR2 YFSETQ. General study results and limits: Epitopes outside B.1.351 and B.1.1.7 mutated regions reportedly drew nearly half of spike TCRs. Most donors were white British and more were female, and clonal diversity was possibly underestimated. With two AZD1222 doses given, Spike-specific TCR breadth and depth both rose.

Some clones are missing from TCRdb's copy, which holds only in-frame ones; the method was immunoSEQ multiplex PCR. Of fewer than 75,000 clones in the sample, about 89% were seen once. To note about this clone: Its antigen is unidentified.

The V gene is TRBV5-1, the J gene TRBJ2-7, with D possibly matching TRBD2 (5 bases). This sequence was found in an adult who received the MenACWY meningococcal vaccine as a control. The sample consisted of peripheral blood, taken 28 days after the second dose of the MenACWY control vaccine. CDR3 protein: CASSLLPGGEQYF. CDR3 nucleotide sequence: TGCGCCAGCAGCCTCCTCCCAGGAGGAGAGCAGTACTTC.